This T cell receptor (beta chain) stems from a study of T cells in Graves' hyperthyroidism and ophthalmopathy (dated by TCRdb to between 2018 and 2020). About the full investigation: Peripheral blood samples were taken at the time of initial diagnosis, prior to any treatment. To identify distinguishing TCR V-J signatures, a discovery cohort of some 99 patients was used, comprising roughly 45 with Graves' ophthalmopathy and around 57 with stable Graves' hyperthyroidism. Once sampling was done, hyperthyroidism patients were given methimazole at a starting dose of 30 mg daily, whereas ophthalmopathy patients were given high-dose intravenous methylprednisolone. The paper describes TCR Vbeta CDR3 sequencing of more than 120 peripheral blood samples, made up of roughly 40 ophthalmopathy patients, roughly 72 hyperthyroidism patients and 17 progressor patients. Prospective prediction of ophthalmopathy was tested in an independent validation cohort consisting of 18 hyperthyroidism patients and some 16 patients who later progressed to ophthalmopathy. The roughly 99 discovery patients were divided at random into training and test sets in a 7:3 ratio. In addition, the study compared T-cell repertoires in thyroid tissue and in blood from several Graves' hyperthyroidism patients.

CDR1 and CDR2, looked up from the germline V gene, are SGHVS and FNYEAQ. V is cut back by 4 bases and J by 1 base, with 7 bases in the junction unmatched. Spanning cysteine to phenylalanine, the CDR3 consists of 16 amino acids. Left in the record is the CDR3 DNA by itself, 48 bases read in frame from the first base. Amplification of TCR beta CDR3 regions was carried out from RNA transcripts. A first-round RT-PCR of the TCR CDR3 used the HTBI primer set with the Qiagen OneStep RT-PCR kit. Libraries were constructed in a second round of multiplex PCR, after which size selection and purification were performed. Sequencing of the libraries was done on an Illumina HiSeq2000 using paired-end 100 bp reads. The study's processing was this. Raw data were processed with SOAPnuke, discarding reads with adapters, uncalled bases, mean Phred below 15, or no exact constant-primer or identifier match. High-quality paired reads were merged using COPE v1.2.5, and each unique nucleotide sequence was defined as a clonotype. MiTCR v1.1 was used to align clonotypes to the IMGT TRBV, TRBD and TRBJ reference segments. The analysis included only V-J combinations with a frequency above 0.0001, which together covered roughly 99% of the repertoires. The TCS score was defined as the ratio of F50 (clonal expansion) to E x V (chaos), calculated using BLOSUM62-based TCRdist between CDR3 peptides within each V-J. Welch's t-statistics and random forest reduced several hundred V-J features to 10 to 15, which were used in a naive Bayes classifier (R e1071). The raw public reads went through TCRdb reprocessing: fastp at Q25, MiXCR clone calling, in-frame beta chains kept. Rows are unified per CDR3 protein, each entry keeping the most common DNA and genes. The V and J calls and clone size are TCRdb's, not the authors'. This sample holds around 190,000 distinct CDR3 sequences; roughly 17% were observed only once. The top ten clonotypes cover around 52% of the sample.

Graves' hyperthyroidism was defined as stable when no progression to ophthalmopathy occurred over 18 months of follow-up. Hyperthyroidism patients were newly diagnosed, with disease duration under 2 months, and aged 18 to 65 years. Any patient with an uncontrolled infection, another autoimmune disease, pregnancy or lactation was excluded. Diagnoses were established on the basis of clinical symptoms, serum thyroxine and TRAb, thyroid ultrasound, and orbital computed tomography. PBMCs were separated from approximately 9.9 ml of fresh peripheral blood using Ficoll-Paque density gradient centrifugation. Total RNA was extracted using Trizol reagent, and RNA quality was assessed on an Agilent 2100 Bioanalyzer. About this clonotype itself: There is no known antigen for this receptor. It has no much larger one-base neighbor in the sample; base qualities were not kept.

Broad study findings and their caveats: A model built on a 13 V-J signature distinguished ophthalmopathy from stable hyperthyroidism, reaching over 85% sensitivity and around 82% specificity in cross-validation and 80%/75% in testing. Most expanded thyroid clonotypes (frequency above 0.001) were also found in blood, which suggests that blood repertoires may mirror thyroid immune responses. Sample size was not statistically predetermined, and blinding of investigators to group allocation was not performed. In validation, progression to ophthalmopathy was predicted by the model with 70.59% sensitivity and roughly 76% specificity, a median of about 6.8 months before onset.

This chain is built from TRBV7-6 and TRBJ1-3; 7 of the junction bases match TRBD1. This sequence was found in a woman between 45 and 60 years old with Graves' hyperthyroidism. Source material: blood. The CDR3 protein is CASSSHRGRSGNTIYF. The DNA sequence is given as TGTGCCAGCAGCTCTCACAGGGGTCGGTCTGGAAACACCATATATTTT.